This TCR beta chain comes out of a study of blood T cell repertoires in COVID-19. TCRdb's copy holds only in-frame clones and misses some; the assay was immunoSEQ multiplex PCR. This sample yields approximately 250,000 clones, of which around 90% are seen a single time; about 0.8% belongs to the top ten. The CDR3 contains 15 residues. V dropped 0 bases and J dropped 5 bases, with 14 bases sitting between them. Looked up from germline, CDR1 is SGHTA and CDR2 is FQGTGA. In its sample, this clone was seen once. This TCR came from a man aged 25-40 years with COVID-19, enrolled during active disease. The rearrangement uses TRBV7-3 and TRBJ2-7; a weak D match, TRBD2 (6 bases). Material: peripheral blood. As DNA, the CDR3 is TGTGCCAGCAGCTTAACACTAGCACCCGGGGACGAGCAGTACTTC. Translating it yields CASSLTLAPGDEQYF.